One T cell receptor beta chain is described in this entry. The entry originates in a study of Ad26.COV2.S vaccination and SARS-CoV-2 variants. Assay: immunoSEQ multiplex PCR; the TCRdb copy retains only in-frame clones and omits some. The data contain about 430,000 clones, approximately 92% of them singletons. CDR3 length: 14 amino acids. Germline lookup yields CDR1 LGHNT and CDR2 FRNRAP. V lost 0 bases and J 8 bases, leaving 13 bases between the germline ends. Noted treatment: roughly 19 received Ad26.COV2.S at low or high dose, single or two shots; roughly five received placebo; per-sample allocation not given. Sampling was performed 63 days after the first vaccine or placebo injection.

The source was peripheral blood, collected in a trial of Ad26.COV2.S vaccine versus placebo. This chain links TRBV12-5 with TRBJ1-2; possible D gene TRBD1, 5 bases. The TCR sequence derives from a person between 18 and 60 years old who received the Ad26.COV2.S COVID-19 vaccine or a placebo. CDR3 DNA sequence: TGTGCTAGTGGTTTGGTACAAGGGGCCGGGGGCTACACCTTC. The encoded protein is CASGLVQGAGGYTF.